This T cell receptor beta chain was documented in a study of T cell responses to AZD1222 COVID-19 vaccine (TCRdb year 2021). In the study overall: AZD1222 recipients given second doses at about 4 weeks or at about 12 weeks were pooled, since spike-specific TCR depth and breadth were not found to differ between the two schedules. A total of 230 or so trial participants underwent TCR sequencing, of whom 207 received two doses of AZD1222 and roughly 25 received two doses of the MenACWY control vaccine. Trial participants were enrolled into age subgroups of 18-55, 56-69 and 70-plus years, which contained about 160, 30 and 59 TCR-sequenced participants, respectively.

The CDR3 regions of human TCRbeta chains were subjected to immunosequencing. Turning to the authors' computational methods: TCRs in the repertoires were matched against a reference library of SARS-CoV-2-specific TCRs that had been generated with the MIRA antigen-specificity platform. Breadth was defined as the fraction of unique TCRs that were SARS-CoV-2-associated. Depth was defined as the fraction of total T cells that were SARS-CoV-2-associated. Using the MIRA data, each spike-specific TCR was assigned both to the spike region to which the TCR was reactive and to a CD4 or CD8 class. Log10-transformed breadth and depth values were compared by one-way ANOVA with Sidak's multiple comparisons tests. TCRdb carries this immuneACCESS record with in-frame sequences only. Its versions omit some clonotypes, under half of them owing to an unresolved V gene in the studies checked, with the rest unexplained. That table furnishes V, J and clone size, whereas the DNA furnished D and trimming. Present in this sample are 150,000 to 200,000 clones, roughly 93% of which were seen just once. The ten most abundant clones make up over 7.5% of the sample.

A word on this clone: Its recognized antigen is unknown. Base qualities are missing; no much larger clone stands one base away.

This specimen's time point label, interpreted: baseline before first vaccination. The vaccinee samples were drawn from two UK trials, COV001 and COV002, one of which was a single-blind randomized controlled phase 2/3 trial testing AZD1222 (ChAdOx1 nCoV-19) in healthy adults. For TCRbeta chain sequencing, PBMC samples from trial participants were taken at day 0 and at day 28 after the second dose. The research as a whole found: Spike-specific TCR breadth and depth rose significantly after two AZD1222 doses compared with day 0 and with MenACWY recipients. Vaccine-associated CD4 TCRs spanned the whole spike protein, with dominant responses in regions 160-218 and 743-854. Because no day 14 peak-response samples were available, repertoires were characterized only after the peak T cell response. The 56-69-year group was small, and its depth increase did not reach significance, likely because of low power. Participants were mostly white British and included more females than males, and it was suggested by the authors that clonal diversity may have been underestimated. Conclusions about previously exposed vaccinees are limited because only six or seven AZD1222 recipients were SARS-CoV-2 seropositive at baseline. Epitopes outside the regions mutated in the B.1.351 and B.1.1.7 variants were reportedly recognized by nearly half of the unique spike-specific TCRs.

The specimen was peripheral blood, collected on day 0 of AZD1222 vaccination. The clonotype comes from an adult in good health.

The bases are TGTGCCAGCAGCTTGGATCCCTCAGTTTACACTGAAGCTTTCTTT. Its protein reads: CASSLDPSVYTEAFF. The chain is made from TRBV5-8 and TRBJ1-1; the D gene remains uncertain. V loses 0 bases of germline sequence and J loses 3 bases, and the interval between the two ends is 12 bases. The CDR3, from cysteine to phenylalanine, totals 15 residues. Only the CDR3 portion is preserved as DNA: 45 bases, with reading frame beginning at the first base. CDR1 and CDR2 are read off the germline V gene as SGHTS and YDEGEE.